The 22 T cell receptor beta chains presented below share a single source sample, sequenced in a study of cytomegalovirus exposure and HLA in healthy donors (TCRdb year 2017). Libraries were constructed by the immunoSEQ multiplex PCR assay. The multiplex PCR relied on a mix of 60 forward primers for TCR Vbeta segments and 13 reverse primers for TCR Jbeta segments. Imported from immuneACCESS, the table was reduced by TCRdb to in-frame sequences with V and J called. These copies leave out some clones; in studies compared against another copy, an unresolved V gene accounts for under half, and the cause of the remainder is not known. The sample table holds roughly 150,000 clones, of which roughly 80% were seen once. The top ten clonotypes cover under 3% of the sample. The sequencing input was PBMCs. The receptors shown here come from a male donor in good health and CMV-seronegative.

The V gene is TRBV7-2, the J gene TRBJ2-5; D gene uncertain. Germline-derived CDR1 and CDR2 are SGHTA and FQGNSA. The CDR3 length is 11 residues. V shed 5 bases and J shed 5 bases, with 6 bases lying between them. The DNA for the CDR3 is TGTGCCAGCAGCCAACGGGAGACCCAGTACTTC. This codes for CASSQRETQYF. Using reference TRBV7-2 and TRBJ2-5 for the parts outside the CDR3, the full variable domain is GAGVSQSPSNKVTEKGKDVELRCDPISGHTALYWYRQSLGQGLEFLIYFQGNSAPDKSGLPSDRFSAERTGGSVSTLTIQRTQQEDSAVYLCASSQRETQYFGPGTRLLVL.

The J gene is TRBJ1-1, the V gene TRBV14, with D possibly TRBD1 on 6 matching bases. The length of the CDR3 is 15 residues. CDR1 is SGHDN, CDR2 FVKESK, per germline. The V end lost 3 bases, the J end lost 5 bases, and 16 bases lay between the germline ends. CDR3 residues: CASSHRTGIGTEAFF. Here the CDR3 DNA reads TGTGCCAGCAGCCACCGAACAGGGATAGGGACTGAAGCTTTCTTT. The variable domain in full, with the rest retrieved from reference TRBV14 and TRBJ1-1, is EAGVTQFPSHSVIEKGQTVTLRCDPISGHDNLYWYRRVMGKEIKFLLHFVKESKQDESGMPNNRFLAERTGGTYSTLKVQPAELEDSGVYFCASSHRTGIGTEAFFGQGTRLTVV.

The chain couples TRBV12-5 to TRBJ2-3; D is unclear. Looked up from germline, CDR1 is LGHNT and CDR2 is FRNRAP. Trimming left V 7 bases short and J 0 bases short, with 11 bases between. This CDR3 comprises 14 residues. In nucleotides, the CDR3 is TGTGCTAGTGCCAGACTTACTAGCACAGATACGCAGTATTTT. Its protein product is CASARLTSTDTQYF.

The chain has TRBV6-6 and TRBJ1-1; 7 bases align to TRBD1. This CDR3 spans 13 amino acids. Germline V lookup: CDR1 MNHNY, CDR2 SVGAGI (reference sequence). Trimming at V came to 5 bases and at J to 12 bases, leaving 12 bases not matched to a gene. The CDR3 coding sequence is TGTGCCAGCAGTCCCCAGACAGGGACTTCGTCTTTCTTT. Translation gives CASSPQTGTSSFF.

The V gene is TRBV7-9, the J gene TRBJ1-2, with D unresolved. The ends were cut back, 5 bases at V and 4 bases at J, with 14 bases in the middle. The CDR3 length is 14 residues. Germline CDR1 is SEHNR and CDR2 is FQNEAQ (reference sequence). CDR3 loop: CASSTTAGLYGYTF. DNA of the CDR3: TGTGCCAGCAGCACGACTGCCGGCCTCTATGGCTACACCTTC. Full variable domain (rest looked up from reference TRBV7-9 and TRBJ1-2): DTGVSQNPRHKITKRGQNVTFRCDPISEHNRLYWYRQTLGQGPEFLTYFQNEAQLEKSRLLSDRFSAERPKGSFSTLEIQRTEQGDSAMYLCASSTTAGLYGYTFGSGTRLTVV.

J is TRBJ1-2 and V is TRBV5-1; possibly TRBD1 for D (5 bases). Trimming cost V 2 bases and J 4 bases, with 12 bases left between them. This CDR3 is 14 amino acids long. Germline V gene lookup returns CDR1 SGHRS and CDR2 YFSETQ. For the CDR3, the DNA is TGCGCCAGCAGCTTAGAATTAGGGGCCTATGGCTACACCTTC. Translating it yields CASSLELGAYGYTF. Together with reference TRBV5-1 and TRBJ1-2, the CDR3 gives the full variable domain: KAGVTQTPRYLIKTRGQQVTLSCSPISGHRSVSWYQQTPGQGLQFLFEYFSETQRNKGNFPGRFSGRQFSNSRSEMNVSTLELGDSALYLCASSLELGAYGYTFGSGTRLTVV.

The chain couples TRBV19 to TRBJ1-1; TRBD1 aligns across 11 bases. This CDR3 comprises 18 residues. CDR1 is LNHDA and CDR2 is SQIVND in the germline V gene (reference sequence). V was clipped by 5 bases and J by 3 bases; unmatched bases: 14. CDR3 residues: CASSQDRDRGNSDTEAFF. CDR3 nucleotides: TGTGCCAGTAGTCAGGACCGGGACAGGGGGAATTCAGACACTGAAGCTTTCTTT.

The J gene is TRBJ1-2, the V gene TRBV15; the D gene is possibly TRBD1 (6 bases). The V end was cut by 5 bases, the J end by 3 bases, with 13 bases between. The germline gives CDR1 LNHNV, CDR2 YYDKDF (reference sequence). The CDR3 is made up of 14 amino acids. CDR3 residues: CATSFDRIYYGYTF. For the CDR3, the DNA is TGTGCCACCAGCTTCGACAGGATATACTATGGCTACACCTTC.

The chain has TRBV4-2 and TRBJ1-3; no clear D gene. CDR1 and CDR2 (germline): LGHNA, YNFKEQ. Deletions cut 3 bases from V and 0 bases from J, with 6 bases between. The CDR3 has 14 residues. The CDR3 bases are TGTGCCAGCAGCCACGGTAGCTCTGGAAACACCATATATTTT. Protein product: CASSHGSSGNTIYF.

The J gene is TRBJ2-7, the V gene TRBV30; TRBD2 is a possible D gene (5 bases). V lost 0 bases and J 5 bases, leaving 29 bases between the germline ends. This CDR3 has 19 residues. The germline CDR1 and CDR2 sequences are GTSNPN and SVGIG (reference sequence). CDR3 protein: CAWSVWGLAGEAVRDEQYF. CDR3 bases: TGTGCCTGGAGTGTATGGGGTTTGGCAGGCGAGGCGGTGAGGGACGAGCAGTACTTC.

The chain carries TRBV4-2 and TRBJ2-7, with D tentatively TRBD2 (6 bases). Germline V CDR1 and CDR2: LGHNA, YNFKEQ. V was trimmed by 1 base and J by 6 bases, leaving 16 bases between them. The CDR3 is 15 residues long. CDR3 coding DNA: TGTGCCAGCAGCCAAGCGGGGGTCCAGTCTTTCGAGCAGTACTTC. Protein: CASSQAGVQSFEQYF.

The sample holds one count of this clone. The V and J genes are TRBV4-3 and TRBJ1-2; D gene unclear. Deletions cut 3 bases from V and 4 bases from J, with 12 bases between. CDR3 size: 14 residues. Germline CDR1 reads LGHNA; CDR2 reads YSLEER. CDR3 loop: CASSQSTDTYGYTF. The CDR3 DNA follows: TGCGCCAGCAGCCAGTCAACCGACACCTATGGCTACACCTTC.

The J gene is TRBJ1-1, the V gene TRBV7-2; D gene unclear. Trimming took off 1 base at V and 8 bases at J, with 14 bases between the two ends. The germline CDR1 and CDR2 sequences are SGHTA and FQGNSA. The CDR3 is 14 amino acids. CDR3 sequence: CASSLGAGFGEAFF. The CDR3 DNA reads as TGTGCCAGCAGCTTAGGGGCGGGGTTCGGGGAAGCTTTCTTT. The full variable domain, completed using reference TRBV7-2 and TRBJ1-1, is GAGVSQSPSNKVTEKGKDVELRCDPISGHTALYWYRQSLGQGLEFLIYFQGNSAPDKSGLPSDRFSAERTGGSVSTLTIQRTQQEDSAVYLCASSLGAGFGEAFFGQGTRLTVV.

As to this clone: Germline is not matched at one junction end, which may reflect a read error. The genes are TRBV29-1 and TRBJ1-1; D ambiguous. The length of the CDR3 is 11 residues. The germline V gene encodes CDR1 SQVTM and CDR2 ANQGSEA. Here the CDR3 reads CSVEENTEVFF. CDR3 sequence (DNA): TGCAGCGTTGAGGAGAACACTGAAGTTTTCTTT.

V and J are TRBV15 and TRBJ1-5; tentatively, D is TRBD1 (5 bases). Trimming shortened V by 5 bases and J by 6 bases, and 11 bases separated the two germline ends. This CDR3 is built from 13 residues. Germline CDR1 and CDR2: LNHNV and YYDKDF (reference sequence). The CDR3 DNA sequence: TGTGCCACCAGCGCCCGGACATCTCAGCCCCAGCATTTT. As protein: CATSARTSQPQHF. Full variable domain (rest looked up from reference TRBV15 and TRBJ1-5): DAMVIQNPRYQVTQFGKPVTLSCSQTLNHNVMYWYQQKSSQAPKLLFHYYDKDFNNEADTPDNFQSRRPNTSFCFLDIRSPGLGDTAMYLCATSARTSQPQHFGDGTRLSIL.

The J gene is TRBJ2-2, the V gene TRBV7-6; 8 bases are shared with TRBD1. From germline, CDR1 is SGHVS and CDR2 FNYEAQ. V dropped 1 base and J dropped 4; count of bases not matched to a gene: 2. The CDR3 consists of 15 residues. The DNA of the CDR3 is TGTGCCAGCAGCTTAGGGACAGGGCCCACCGGGGAGCTGTTTTTT. This sequence encodes CASSLGTGPTGELFF.

J is TRBJ1-3 and V is TRBV4-1; 10 nucleotides agree with TRBD1. Unmatched junction bases numbered 2, after V lost 3 bases and J lost 0 bases. This CDR3 contains 16 residues. The germline gives CDR1 MGHRA, CDR2 YSYEKL. The DNA of the CDR3 is TGCGCCAGCAGCCAGCGACAGGGGGCCTCTGGAAACACCATATATTTT. The encoded protein is CASSQRQGASGNTIYF.

Comment on this clone: One end of the junction does not line up with germline, which may come from a read error. The chain uses TRBV7-7 and TRBJ2-2, with D possibly matching TRBD1 (5 bases). This CDR3 spans 13 amino acids. CDR1 is SSHAT and CDR2 is FNYEAQ in the germline V gene (reference sequence). The CDR3 DNA sequence: TGTGCTAGCAGCCTTGACAGAGCCGGGGAGCTGTTTTTT. This encodes CASSLDRAGELFF.

The J gene is TRBJ2-5, the V gene TRBV6-1, with D possibly being TRBD2 (7 bases). The CDR3 sequence is 14 residues long. Looked up from germline, CDR1 is MNHNS and CDR2 is SASEGT. V was cut by 7 bases and J by 4 bases, with 16 bases left in between. The CDR3 coding sequence is TGTGCCAGCAACCAACTAGGGGGGGGAGAGACCCAGTACTTC. Translated, it gives CASNQLGGGETQYF.

The rearrangement joins TRBV5-1 to TRBJ2-7; TRBD1 agrees at 7 bases. The CDR3 is made up of 14 amino acids. The V segment lost 4 bases and the J segment 3 bases; nucleotides outside the gene matches: 7. Per the germline V gene, CDR1 is SGHRS and CDR2 is YFSETQ. DNA for the CDR3: TGCGCCAGCAGCCAACGACAGGGCTACTACGAGCAGTACTTC. Residues: CASSQRQGYYEQYF.

With respect to this clone: The junction differs from germline at one of its ends, possibly a read error. This chain links TRBV12-5 with TRBJ2-2; tentatively, D is TRBD2 (5 bases). The CDR3 has 14 residues. In germline, CDR1 is LGHNT, CDR2 FRNRAP. The CDR3 sequence is CASGLVGSSGELLF. Written as DNA, the CDR3 is TGTGCTAGTGGCCTTGTGGGTTCCTCCGGGGAGCTGCTTTTT. The full variable domain, completed using reference TRBV12-5 and TRBJ2-2, is DARVTQTPRHKVTEMGQEVTMRCQPILGHNTVFWYRQTMMQGLELLAYFRNRAPLDDSGMPKDRFSAEMPDATLATLKIQPSEPRDSAVYFCASGLVGSSGELLFGEGSRLTVL.

The count of this clone is one. The chain recombines TRBV4-1 with TRBJ2-5; D may be TRBD2 (5 bases). Germline CDR1 MGHRA, CDR2 YSYEKL. The CDR3 is 15 residues long. Trimming left V 0 bases short and J 5 bases short, with 13 bases between. Here the CDR3 DNA reads TGCGCCAGCAGCCAAGAGGGGAGAAGGTTTGAGACCCAGTACTTC. Translation: CASSQEGRRFETQYF.